This TCR beta chain was sequenced in a study of control samples from healthy donors and cancer patients. Between the trimmed V and J ends, which lost 6 bases and 5 bases, there was a span of 20 bases. CDR3 length equals 15 residues. Germline CDR1 reads LGHDT; CDR2 reads YNNKEL (reference sequence). The method was immunoSEQ multiplex PCR; TCRdb's version includes in-frame clones alone and lacks a portion of them. The sample lists approximately 100,000 clones, about 85% occurring once. This clone has more than one count but fewer than ten. The receptor was isolated from a woman in her forties in good health. The chain joins TRBV3-1 (or the pseudogene TRBV3-2) to TRBJ2-7; tentative D call: TRBD1 (6 bases). The sequencing input was blood. The CDR3 DNA follows: TGTGCCAGCAGACTGATGACCACAGGGATGAACGAGCAGTACTTC. It translates to CASRLMTTGMNEQYF.